This TCR beta chain originates from a study of blood T cell repertoires in COVID-19. Across the whole study: Samples came from the United States, Italy and Spain, spanning acute and convalescent COVID-19. Sources were T cells, B-cell-depleted T cells, or PBMCs; the material itself was cDNA or gDNA.

The CDR3 covers 14 residues. Germline values: CDR1 SGHNT, CDR2 YENEEA. The V end was cut by 1 base, the J end by 6 bases, with 9 bases between. In the original processing: Estimates of nucleated cell counts were drawn from the amplification of reference gene primers. The assay was immunoSEQ multiplex PCR, and TCRdb's table has in-frame clones only and misses some. V, J and clone size are those of that table, while D and trimming were read from the DNA. The sample lists about 310,000 clones, over 75% seen once, with 1% in the top ten. This receptor was obtained from a man between 50 and 59 years old with active or convalescent COVID-19. The specimen was peripheral blood. The chain uses TRBV11-3 and TRBJ2-2, with D maybe TRBD1 (5 bases). CDR3 nucleotides: TGTGCCAGCAGCTTAGGACAGTCGTCCGGGGAGCTGTTTTTT. Protein product: CASSLGQSSGELFF.